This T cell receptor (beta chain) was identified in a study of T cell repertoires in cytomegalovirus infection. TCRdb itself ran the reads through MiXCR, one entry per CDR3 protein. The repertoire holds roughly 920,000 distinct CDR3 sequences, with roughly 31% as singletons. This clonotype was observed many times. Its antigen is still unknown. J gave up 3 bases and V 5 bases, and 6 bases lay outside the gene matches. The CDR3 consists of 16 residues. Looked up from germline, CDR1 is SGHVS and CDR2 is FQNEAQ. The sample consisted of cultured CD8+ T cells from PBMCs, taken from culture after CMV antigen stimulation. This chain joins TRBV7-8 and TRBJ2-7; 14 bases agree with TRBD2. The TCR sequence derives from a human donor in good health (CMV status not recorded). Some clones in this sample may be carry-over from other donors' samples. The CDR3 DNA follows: TGTGCCAGCAGCAAGGGACTAGCGGGGGTCCTCTACGAGCAGTACTTC. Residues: CASSKGLAGVLYEQYF. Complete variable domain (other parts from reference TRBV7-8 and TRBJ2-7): GAGVSQSPRYKVAKRGQDVALRCDPISGHVSLFWYQQALGQGPEFLTYFQNEAQLDKSGLPSDRFFAERPEGSVSTLKIQRTQQEDSAVYLCASSKGLAGVLYEQYFGPGTRLTVT.